This T cell receptor beta chain was sequenced during a study of T cell changes during pregnancy in multiple sclerosis. Trimming shortened V by 7 bases and J by 5 bases, and 17 bases separated the two germline ends. The length of the CDR3 is 14 residues. CDR1 and CDR2 from the germline V gene are MNHEY and SVGAGI. Only in-frame clones appear in the TCRdb table, and some are missing; sequencing was by immunoSEQ multiplex PCR. The table has about 44,000 clones, 90% to 97% seen once; the top ten hold about 0.92%. The chain carries TRBV6-5 and TRBJ2-5; D gene unclear. The source was peripheral blood, collected in the second trimester of pregnancy. The clonotype comes from a female donor with multiple sclerosis, enrolled in a pregnancy study. The CDR3 is CASTETRSFETQYF. The CDR3 DNA reads as TGTGCCAGCACCGAAACCCGGAGTTTTGAGACCCAGTACTTC.